A selection of T cell receptor beta chains follows, all from one sample in a study of regulatory T cells in long-lasting Graves disease. TCRdb called the multiplex PCR reads again in MiXCR, with one record for every CDR3 protein. The table shows under 500,000 distinct CDR3 sequences, with roughly 20% occurring only once. The input for sequencing was peripheral blood mononuclear cells (PBMCs), taken when the disease was refractory, from a patient treated with antithyroid drugs. The source is a female donor with Graves disease. Each CDR3 is given with its conserved first and last residue. A D gene is named only where the DNA matches it firmly. Clone size is not always given. Where it is, it says once, few, many or a class for expanded clones.

>TRBV20-1|TRBJ2-2|.|.
CSARSGTWELFF
TGCAGTGCTCGATCGGGGACGTGGGAGCTGTTTTTT
>TRBV13|TRBJ1-2|.|many
CASSTTGTYTF
TGTGCCAGCAGCACCACAGGGACATACACCTTC
>TRBV12-3/TRBV12-4|TRBJ1-4|.|many
CASSRGWYGGEKLFF
TGTGCCAGCAGTAGAGGGTGGTACGGGGGTGAAAAACTGTTTTTT
>TRBV7-9|TRBJ1-5|TRBD1|few
CASSFGDRQQPQHF
TGTGCCAGCAGCTTCGGGGACAGACAACAGCCCCAGCATTTT
>TRBV29-1|TRBJ1-1|.|few
CSVGTGMVNTEAFF
TGCAGCGTTGGTACTGGGATGGTGAACACTGAAGCTTTCTTT
>TRBV6-5|TRBJ2-3|.|.
CASSYSREDTQYF
TGTGCCAGCAGTTACTCGAGAGAGGATACGCAGTATTTT
>TRBV10-3|TRBJ2-1|.|.
CASSPSGGSDDEQFF
TGTGCCAGCAGTCCGTCAGGGGGGAGCGACGATGAGCAGTTCTTC
>TRBV2|TRBJ1-5|TRBD1|many
CASSGGQYQPQHF
TGTGCCAGCAGTGGGGGACAGTATCAGCCCCAGCATTTT
>TRBV19|TRBJ2-4|TRBD1|few
CASSGRLQGFIQYF
TGTGCCAGTAGTGGACGATTACAGGGGTTCATTCAGTACTTC
>TRBV13|TRBJ1-1|.|many
CASSLGRGFDTEAFF
TGTGCCAGCAGCTTAGGCAGGGGATTTGACACTGAAGCTTTCTTT
>TRBV24-1|TRBJ2-3|TRBD1|.
CATSDRQGSVTDTQYF
TGTGCCACCAGTGACCGACAGGGGTCCGTCACAGATACGCAGTATTTT
>TRBV15|TRBJ2-5|.|many
CATSRDRVAGGKTQYF
TGTGCCACCAGCAGAGATCGTGTGGCAGGGGGGAAGACCCAGTACTTC
>TRBV6-1|TRBJ1-1|TRBD1|few
CASSQVRTGPMNTEAFF
TGTGCCAGCAGCCAAGTTAGGACAGGGCCAATGAACACTGAAGCTTTCTTT
>TRBV6-1|TRBJ2-7|.|few
CARAWGYEQYF
TGTGCCAGGGCGTGGGGTTACGAGCAGTACTTC
>TRBV19|TRBJ2-5|.|few
CASSISPRKGRETQYF
TGTGCCAGTAGTATATCCCCCCGGAAGGGCCGGGAGACCCAGTACTTC
>TRBV7-9|TRBJ2-4|TRBD1|.
CASSLEGAVAKNIQYF
TGTGCCAGCAGCTTAGAGGGGGCTGTGGCCAAAAACATTCAGTACTTC
>TRBV6-5|TRBJ1-5|.|many
CASSLRIGHQPQHF
TGTGCCAGCAGTTTAAGGATCGGCCATCAGCCCCAGCATTTT
>TRBV29-1|TRBJ1-2|.|.
CSVDRAGTYGYTF
TGCAGCGTTGATCGGGCAGGGACCTATGGCTACACCTTC
>TRBV6-5|TRBJ1-2|TRBD1|many
CASSYARQGSGYTF
TGTGCCAGCAGTTACGCTCGACAGGGGTCTGGCTACACCTTC
>TRBV6-5|TRBJ2-7|.|many
CASSWDGGIGEQYF
TGTGCCAGCAGTTGGGACGGAGGAATTGGCGAGCAGTACTTC
>TRBV7-9|TRBJ1-5|.|many
CASSLGPQPQHF
TGTGCCAGCAGCTTAGGTCCTCAGCCCCAGCATTTT
>TRBV20-1|TRBJ2-7|.|few
CSAGTQGSSYEQYF
TGCAGTGCTGGTACTCAGGGGAGCTCCTACGAGCAGTACTTC
>TRBV5-6|TRBJ2-2|.|.
CASSLELTAGTGELFF
TGTGCCAGCAGCCTGGAATTGACAGCGGGCACCGGGGAGCTGTTTTTT
>TRBV28|TRBJ2-7|.|many
CASSPLFDLTDEQYF
TGTGCCAGCAGCCCGCTTTTTGATTTAACCGACGAGCAGTACTTC
>TRBV27|TRBJ2-7|.|few
CASSAPIVFEQYF
TGTGCCAGCAGCGCTCCAATCGTTTTCGAGCAGTACTTC
>TRBV9|TRBJ1-1|.|many
CASSVGAGLGTEAFF
TGTGCCAGCAGCGTAGGGGCGGGGCTCGGAACTGAAGCTTTCTTT
>TRBV11-2|TRBJ2-7|TRBD1|.
CASSSGQGSAEQYF
TGTGCCAGCAGCTCCGGACAGGGATCTGCCGAGCAGTACTTC
>TRBV11-1|TRBJ1-1|.|few
CASLPEEGKPEAFF
TGTGCCAGCCTTCCAGAGGAGGGGAAGCCTGAAGCTTTCTTT
>TRBV7-9|TRBJ2-5|.|many
CASSLAAAQETQYF
TGTGCCAGCAGCTTGGCTGCAGCTCAAGAGACCCAGTACTTC
>TRBV29-1|TRBJ2-7|TRBD2|many
CSVGASGAYEQYF
TGCAGCGTTGGGGCTAGCGGGGCCTACGAGCAGTACTTC
>TRBV28|TRBJ1-1|.|many
CATDLTGNTEAFF
TGTGCCACAGACCTTACAGGGAACACTGAAGCTTTCTTT
>TRBV14|TRBJ1-2|.|few
CASSQDRNNWPTF
TGTGCCAGCAGCCAAGATCGAAACAACTGGCCCACCTTC
>TRBV29-1|TRBJ2-7|.|.
CSVLRQYEQYF
TGCAGCGTTTTACGACAATACGAGCAGTACTTC
>TRBV20-1|TRBJ2-1|TRBD2|many
CSASGASGRLSNEQFF
TGCAGTGCTAGCGGGGCTAGCGGGAGGCTCAGCAATGAGCAGTTCTTC
>TRBV29-1|TRBJ2-5|TRBD2|.
CSVSSGSKGTQYF
TGCAGCGTTTCTAGCGGGAGTAAAGGGACCCAGTACTTC
>TRBV20-1|TRBJ1-5|.|many
CSALPGSFQPQHF
TGCAGTGCTCTCCCAGGGTCCTTTCAGCCCCAGCATTTT
>TRBV29-1|TRBJ1-1|TRBD1|many
CSVVGDRGPNTEAFF
TGCAGCGTTGTTGGGGACAGGGGGCCGAACACTGAAGCTTTCTTT
>TRBV7-2|TRBJ1-1|.|once
CASSPTEGENTEAFF
TGTGCCAGCAGCCCAACCGAAGGGGAGAACACTGAAGCTTTCTTT
>TRBV7-9|TRBJ2-5|TRBD1|few
CASISTGEETQYF
TGTGCCAGCATATCGACAGGGGAAGAGACCCAGTACTTC
>TRBV11-2|TRBJ2-2|.|many
CASSPLIAGELFF
TGTGCCAGCAGCCCTCTTATCGCCGGGGAGCTGTTTTTT
>TRBV12-3/TRBV12-4|TRBJ1-1|.|.
CASSLRPNTMNTEAFF
TGTGCCAGCAGTTTACGGCCGAATACCATGAACACTGAAGCTTTCTTT
>TRBV7-8|TRBJ2-2|.|many
CASRPDMRRELFF
TGTGCCAGCAGGCCAGACATGCGCAGGGAGCTGTTTTTT
>TRBV29-1|TRBJ2-7|TRBD1|many
CSAGQLYEQYF
TGCAGCGCGGGACAGCTTTACGAGCAGTACTTC
>TRBV20-1|TRBJ1-2|.|few
CSARDISMRGGTPSNYGYTF
TGCAGTGCTAGAGATATCAGCATGCGGGGGGGGACACCCTCTAACTATGGCTACACCTTC
>TRBV7-3|TRBJ2-2|TRBD1|many
CASSRQGGSGELFF
TGTGCCAGCAGCCGACAGGGCGGGTCCGGGGAGCTGTTTTTT
>TRBV19|TRBJ1-1|.|few
CASQSGMNTEAFF
TGTGCCAGTCAATCGGGAATGAACACTGAAGCTTTCTTT
>TRBV25-1|TRBJ1-6|.|few
CASSEVNSPLHF
TGTGCCAGCAGTGAGGTGAATTCACCCCTCCACTTT
>TRBV16|TRBJ2-7|TRBD1|few
CASSQRNRGIIPYEQYF
TGTGCCAGCAGCCAACGTAACAGGGGAATCATACCCTACGAGCAGTACTTC
>TRBV11-2|TRBJ2-1|.|.
CASSPAPRSDEQFF
TGTGCCAGCAGCCCGGCACCTAGGAGCGATGAGCAGTTCTTC
>TRBV11-2|TRBJ2-1|.|.
CASSPGRMVYNEQFF
TGTGCCAGCAGCCCTGGTCGTATGGTCTACAATGAGCAGTTCTTC
>TRBV29-1|TRBJ1-4|TRBD1|.
CSVRQGIGEKLFF
TGCAGCGTCCGACAGGGGATAGGTGAAAAACTGTTTTTT
>TRBV2|TRBJ2-7|TRBD1|many
CASSGATGGSYEQYF
TGTGCCAGCAGTGGAGCGACAGGGGGCTCCTACGAGCAGTACTTC
>TRBV20-1|TRBJ2-1|TRBD2|few
CSAPEREGYIEQFF
TGCAGTGCACCCGAGCGGGAGGGCTACATTGAGCAGTTCTTC
>TRBV7-8|TRBJ2-7|.|many
CASSPPRRESEQYF
TGTGCCAGCAGCCCCCCTCGAAGGGAGAGCGAGCAGTACTTC
>TRBV7-2|TRBJ2-7|.|many
CASSKTSYEQYF
TGTGCCAGCAGCAAGACCTCCTACGAGCAGTACTTC
>TRBV6-9|TRBJ1-5|.|many
CASSYTRSNQPQHF
TGTGCCAGCAGTTACACAAGGAGCAATCAGCCCCAGCATTTT
>TRBV6-1|TRBJ1-6|.|.
CASSPTRVSGSPLHF
TGTGCCAGCAGTCCAACCAGGGTGTCGGGATCACCCCTCCACTTT
>TRBV30|TRBJ1-1|.|many
CAWSAGTANTEAFF
TGTGCCTGGAGTGCAGGGACGGCGAACACTGAAGCTTTCTTT